These 21 T cell receptor beta chains were sequenced from one sample in a study of blood T cell repertoires in COVID-19. Clones were sequenced by immunoSEQ multiplex PCR, and TCRdb holds only the in-frame ones, with some missing. The table has roughly 230,000 clones, roughly 80% seen once. Sample: peripheral blood. The source is a man aged 45-65 years with active or convalescent COVID-19.

The rearrangement uses TRBV5-1 and TRBJ1-5; unclear D gene. Germline lookup yields CDR1 SGHRS and CDR2 YFSETQ. This CDR3 comprises 15 residues. Between the trimmed V and J ends, which lost 0 bases and 6 bases, there was a span of 13 bases. CDR3 nucleotide sequence: TGCGCCAGCAGCTTGGACCAGGCCGCGGGTCAGCCCCAGCATTTT. It encodes CASSLDQAAGQPQHF.

The rearrangement uses TRBV4-3 and TRBJ1-2; perhaps TRBD1 as D (5 bases). V was pared by 3 bases and J by 6 bases, with 17 bases between. Germline V lookup: CDR1 LGHNA, CDR2 YSLEER. CDR3 length: 15 residues. CDR3 region: CASSQPDSFQHGYTF. In nucleotides, the CDR3 is TGCGCCAGCAGCCAGCCAGACAGCTTCCAACATGGCTACACCTTC.

The rearrangement links TRBV4-1 to TRBJ1-2; weak D call: TRBD1 (6 bases). Trimming pared 3 bases from V and 6 bases from J, leaving 17 bases between. This CDR3 is 15 amino acids long. Germline V gene lookup returns CDR1 MGHRA and CDR2 YSYEKL. CDR3 DNA: TGCGCCAGCAGCCAGGCTCCTCAGGGGAGTAATGGCTACACCTTC. This translates into CASSQAPQGSNGYTF.

This chain uses TRBV3-1 (or the pseudogene TRBV3-2) with TRBJ1-2; D call uncertain. Germline assignment: CDR1 LGHDT and CDR2 YNNKEL (reference sequence). The ends were cut back, 6 bases at V and 4 bases at J, with 18 bases in the middle. The CDR3 loop spans 15 amino acids. The CDR3 loop is CASRPTRDSLYGYTF. In DNA, the CDR3 is TGTGCCAGCAGACCCACCCGGGATTCTCTCTATGGCTACACCTTC.

The gene calls are TRBV4-2 and TRBJ1-1, with D maybe TRBD1 (5 bases). Trimming shortened V by 1 base and J by 1 base, and 16 bases separated the two germline ends. Germline V lookup: CDR1 LGHNA, CDR2 YNFKEQ. The CDR3 consists of 17 residues. As DNA, the CDR3 is TGTGCCAGCAGCCAAGCCGCGGGGACCCAGAAGAACACTGAAGCTTTCTTT. Its protein product is CASSQAAGTQKNTEAFF.

V gene TRBV5-1 combines with J gene TRBJ1-2; 8 bases match TRBD1. The CDR3 is made up of 16 amino acids. The germline CDR1 and CDR2 sequences are SGHRS and YFSETQ. J gave up 4 bases and V 0 bases, and 8 bases lay outside the gene matches. The CDR3 coding sequence is TGCGCCAGCAGCTTGGAGACAGGGGACAGCTCCTATGGCTACACCTTC. Translating gives CASSLETGDSSYGYTF. The full variable domain, rest sourced from reference TRBV5-1 and TRBJ1-2, is KAGVTQTPRYLIKTRGQQVTLSCSPISGHRSVSWYQQTPGQGLQFLFEYFSETQRNKGNFPGRFSGRQFSNSRSEMNVSTLELGDSALYLCASSLETGDSSYGYTFGSGTRLTVV.

V gene TRBV2 combines with J gene TRBJ2-5; 14 bases map to TRBD2. The germline CDR1 and CDR2 sequences are SNHLY and FYNNEI. The CDR3 runs to 17 residues. V shed 6 bases and J 4 bases; nucleotides not matched to a gene: 10. CDR3 coding DNA: TGTGCCAGCAGGTGGACTAGCGGGGGGCCAGTGGGAGAGACCCAGTACTTC. Its translation is CASRWTSGGPVGETQYF.

This clone was detected a few times. V usage is TRBV24-1 and J usage is TRBJ2-1; D is perhaps TRBD2 (6 bases). V lost 6 bases to trimming and J lost 0 bases, with 14 bases between them. The CDR3 totals 16 residues. CDR1 and CDR2 from the germline V gene are KGHDR and SFDVKD. CDR3 nucleotide sequence: TGTGCCACCAGTTCCGGGACTCCCAGCTCCTACAATGAGCAGTTCTTC. Protein product: CATSSGTPSSYNEQFF.

The chain joins TRBV28 to TRBJ1-1; D uncertain. The CDR3 runs to 11 residues. Germline V gives CDR1 MDHEN, CDR2 SYDVKM. V was clipped by 10 bases and J by 1 base, with 7 bases between them. The CDR3 here is CATVSNTEAFF. The CDR3, as DNA: TGTGCCACCGTCTCGAACACTGAAGCTTTCTTT. Looking up the rest from reference TRBV28 and TRBJ1-1 gives the full variable domain: DVKVTQSSRYLVKRTGEKVFLECVQDMDHENMFWYRQDPGLGLRLIYFSYDVKMKEKGDIPEGYSVSREKKERFSLILESASTNQTSMYLCATVSNTEAFFGQGTRLTVV.

V and J are TRBV5-1 and TRBJ2-5, with 8 bases identical to TRBD2. The trim removed 5 bases at V and 4 bases at J, leaving 10 bases unmatched. The CDR3 covers 15 residues. In germline, CDR1 is SGHRS, CDR2 YFSETQ. The CDR3 bases are TGCGCCAGCAGGGAAAGCGGGACTAGTGGAGAGACCCAGTACTTC. Translating gives CASRESGTSGETQYF.

This clone was recorded once. This chain uses TRBV28 with TRBJ1-6, with TRBD1 identical over 9 bases. Unmatched junction bases numbered 10, after V lost 5 bases and J lost 8 bases. CDR3 length equals 16 residues. Germline CDR1 and CDR2: MDHEN and SYDVKM. CDR3 protein: CASSRTGARIDSPLHF. The CDR3 nucleotides are TGTGCCAGCAGTAGGACAGGGGCTCGGATAGATTCACCCCTCCACTTT.

The rearrangement uses TRBV18 and TRBJ2-7; weak D call: TRBD1 (6 bases). Trimming shortened V by 3 bases and J by 5 bases, and 14 bases separated the two germline ends. The CDR3 is 14 amino acids. The germline gives CDR1 KGHSH, CDR2 LQKENI. The chain's CDR3 is CASSPNRATHEQYF. CDR3 sequence (DNA): TGTGCCAGCTCACCTAACAGGGCTACCCACGAGCAGTACTTC.

The J gene is TRBJ1-1, the V gene TRBV5-1, with 7 bases matching TRBD1. The CDR3 runs to 17 residues. Trimming took 0 bases from V and 1 from J; bases not matched to a gene: 9. Germline CDR1 SGHRS, CDR2 YFSETQ. Here the CDR3 DNA reads TGCGCCAGCAGCTTGGGGCTTAGGGGACAGAAGAACACTGAAGCTTTCTTT. Its protein product is CASSLGLRGQKNTEAFF.

This chain joins TRBV7-3 and TRBJ2-3; 9 bases map to TRBD2. Germline CDR1 SGHTA, CDR2 FQGTGA. V shed 5 bases and J 5 bases; nucleotides not matched to a gene: 5. The CDR3 length is 14 residues. The CDR3 region has the DNA TGTGCCAGCAGCCTAGCGGGGTCAAGAGATACGCAGTATTTT. Protein sequence: CASSLAGSRDTQYF.

The chain employs TRBV27 and TRBJ2-2; unclear D gene. V was trimmed by 7 bases and J by 2 bases, leaving 11 bases between them. CDR1 is MNHEY, CDR2 SMNVEV, per germline (reference sequence). This CDR3 has 14 residues. This CDR3 reads CASKRTHNTGELFF. CDR3 DNA: TGTGCCAGCAAAAGAACTCATAACACCGGGGAGCTGTTTTTT.

CDR3 DNA: TGCGCCAGCGGTCTGGGAGAGGACAAAAACATTCAGTACTTC. This codes for CASGLGEDKNIQYF. The chain combines TRBV5-1 with TRBJ2-4; tentative D call: TRBD2 (5 bases). The V gene lost 7 bases and the J gene lost 3 bases, with 14 bases spanning the gap. CDR3 size: 14 residues. Germline CDR1 and CDR2: SGHRS and YFSETQ.

The CDR3 DNA is TGTGCCAGCAGTGAACCCGGGACAGGGATCCACGAGCAGTACTTC. Translating it yields CASSEPGTGIHEQYF. The chain carries TRBV28 and TRBJ2-7; 9 bases are shared with TRBD1. Per the germline V gene, CDR1 is MDHEN and CDR2 is SYDVKM. Trimming removed 5 bases from V and 5 bases from J; junction bases left unmatched: 10. This CDR3 comprises 15 residues.

The V gene is TRBV4-1, the J gene TRBJ1-6; no clear D. CDR3 length equals 17 residues. Germline V CDR1 and CDR2: MGHRA, YSYEKL. Trimming cost V 4 bases and J 0 bases, with 13 bases left between them. This CDR3 is CASSPDLWNSYNSPLHF. DNA for the CDR3: TGCGCCAGCAGCCCCGACTTATGGAACTCCTATAATTCACCCCTCCACTTT.

The genes are TRBV18 and TRBJ1-4; no clear D gene. The CDR3 has 16 residues. Trimming cost V 3 bases and J 0 bases, with 11 bases left between them. Germline CDR1 and CDR2: KGHSH and LQKENI. This CDR3 is CASSPSFVATNEKLFF. DNA for the CDR3: TGTGCCAGCTCACCTTCCTTCGTTGCAACTAATGAAAAACTGTTTTTT.

V and J are TRBV6-6 and TRBJ1-5; the D gene is possibly TRBD1 (6 bases). The germline V gene encodes CDR1 MNHNY and CDR2 SVGAGI (reference sequence). CDR3 size: 15 residues. With 6 bases removed from V and 0 bases from J, the gap between germline ends came to 12 bases. CDR3 region: CASSHRDISNQPQHF. DNA of the CDR3: TGTGCCAGCAGCCACAGGGACATTAGCAATCAGCCCCAGCATTTT.

V gene TRBV7-2 combines with J gene TRBJ1-1; TRBD1 might be the D (6 bases). Looked up from germline, CDR1 is SGHTA and CDR2 is FQGNSA. The ends were cut back, 0 bases at V and 4 bases at J, with 6 bases in the middle. This CDR3 comprises 13 residues. The CDR3 region is CASSLAGATEAFF. In DNA form, the CDR3 reads TGTGCCAGCAGCTTAGCGGGGGCCACTGAAGCTTTCTTT.